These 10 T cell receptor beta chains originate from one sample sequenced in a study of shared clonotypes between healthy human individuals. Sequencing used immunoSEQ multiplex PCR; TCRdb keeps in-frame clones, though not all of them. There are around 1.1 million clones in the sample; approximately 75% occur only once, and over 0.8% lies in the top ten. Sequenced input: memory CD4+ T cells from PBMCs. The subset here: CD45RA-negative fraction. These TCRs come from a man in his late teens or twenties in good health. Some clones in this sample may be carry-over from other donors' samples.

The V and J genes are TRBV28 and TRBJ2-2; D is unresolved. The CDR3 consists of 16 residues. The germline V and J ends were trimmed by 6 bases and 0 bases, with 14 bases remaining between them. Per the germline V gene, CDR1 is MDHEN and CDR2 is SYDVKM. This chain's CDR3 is CASSGTATTNTGELFF. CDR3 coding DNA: TGTGCCAGCAGCGGAACAGCTACGACGAACACCGGGGAGCTGTTTTTT.

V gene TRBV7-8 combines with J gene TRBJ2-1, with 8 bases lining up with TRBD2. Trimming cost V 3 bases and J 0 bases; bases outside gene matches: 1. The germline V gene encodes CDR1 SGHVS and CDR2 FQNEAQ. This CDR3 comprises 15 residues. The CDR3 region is CASSFLAGSYNEQFF. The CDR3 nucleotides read TGTGCCAGCAGCTTTCTAGCGGGCTCCTACAATGAGCAGTTCTTC.

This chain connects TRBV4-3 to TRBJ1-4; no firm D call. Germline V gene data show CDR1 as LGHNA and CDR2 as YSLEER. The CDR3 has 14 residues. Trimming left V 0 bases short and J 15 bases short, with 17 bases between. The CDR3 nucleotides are TGCGCCAGCAGCCAAGAAGCGGGCAGCGGCGATGTGTTTTTT. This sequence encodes CASSQEAGSGDVFF.

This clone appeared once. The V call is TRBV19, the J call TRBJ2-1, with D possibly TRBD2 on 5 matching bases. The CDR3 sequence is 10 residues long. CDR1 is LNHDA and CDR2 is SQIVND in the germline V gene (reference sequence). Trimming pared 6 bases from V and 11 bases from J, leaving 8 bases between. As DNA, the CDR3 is TGTGCCAGTAGGGGAGACAAGCAGTTCTTC. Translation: CASRGDKQFF. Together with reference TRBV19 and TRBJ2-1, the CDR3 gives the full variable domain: DGGITQSPKYLFRKEGQNVTLSCEQNLNHDAMYWYRQDPGQGLRLIYYSQIVNDFQKGDIAEGYSVSREKKESFPLTVTSAQKNPTAFYLCASRGDKQFFGPGTRLTVL.

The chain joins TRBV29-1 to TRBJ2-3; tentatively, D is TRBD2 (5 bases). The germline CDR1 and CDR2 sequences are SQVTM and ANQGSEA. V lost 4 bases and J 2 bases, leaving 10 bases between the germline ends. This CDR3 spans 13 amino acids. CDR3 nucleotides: TGCAGCGTTGTGGGAGCCTACACAGATACGCAGTATTTT. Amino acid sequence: CSVVGAYTDTQYF.

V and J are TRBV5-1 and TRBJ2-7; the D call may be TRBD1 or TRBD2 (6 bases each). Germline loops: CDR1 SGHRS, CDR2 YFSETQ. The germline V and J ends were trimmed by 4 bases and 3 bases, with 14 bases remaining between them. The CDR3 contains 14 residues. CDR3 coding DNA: TGCGCCAGCAGCAAGGGGGACTCCAGCTACGAGCAGTACTTC. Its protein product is CASSKGDSSYEQYF.

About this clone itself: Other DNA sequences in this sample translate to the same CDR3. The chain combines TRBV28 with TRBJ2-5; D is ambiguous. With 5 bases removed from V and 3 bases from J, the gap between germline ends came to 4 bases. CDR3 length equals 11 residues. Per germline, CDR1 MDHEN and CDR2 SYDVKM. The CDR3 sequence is CASSDEETQYF. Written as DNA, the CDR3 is TGTGCCAGCAGTGACGAAGAGACCCAGTACTTC. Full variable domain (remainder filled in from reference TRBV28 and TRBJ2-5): DVKVTQSSRYLVKRTGEKVFLECVQDMDHENMFWYRQDPGLGLRLIYFSYDVKMKEKGDIPEGYSVSREKKERFSLILESASTNQTSMYLCASSDEETQYFGPGTRLLVL.

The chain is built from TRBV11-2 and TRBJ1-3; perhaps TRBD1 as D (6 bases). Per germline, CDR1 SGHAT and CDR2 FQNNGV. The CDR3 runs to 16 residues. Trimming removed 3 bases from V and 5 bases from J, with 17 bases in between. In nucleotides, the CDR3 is TGTGCCAGCAGCTTGGTTACAGGGTGGGCGAGAAACACCATATATTTT. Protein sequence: CASSLVTGWARNTIYF.

The CDR3 DNA reads as TGTGCCAGCTCACCACGATCGGGGGGGACTGAAGCTTTCTTT. It specifies CASSPRSGGTEAFF. The J gene is TRBJ1-1, the V gene TRBV18; D is perhaps TRBD1 (5 bases). The V gene lost 1 base and the J gene lost 5 bases, with 11 bases spanning the gap. The CDR3 runs 14 residues. The germline V gene encodes CDR1 KGHSH and CDR2 LQKENI.

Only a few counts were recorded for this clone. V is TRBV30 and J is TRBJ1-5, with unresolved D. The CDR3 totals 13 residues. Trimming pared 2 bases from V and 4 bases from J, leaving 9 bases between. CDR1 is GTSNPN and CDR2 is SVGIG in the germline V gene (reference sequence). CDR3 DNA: TGTGCCTGGAGTACGGGTCTTAATCAGCCCCAGCATTTT. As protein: CAWSTGLNQPQHF.